This T cell receptor beta chain was documented in a study of cytomegalovirus exposure and HLA in healthy donors. V was trimmed by 1 base and J by 5 bases, leaving 8 bases between them. CDR3 size: 13 residues. The V gene's germline CDR1 is SGHTA and CDR2 FQGNSA. Each of the donors was a healthy bone marrow donor. In the PCR, 60 Vbeta and 13 Jbeta primers were used. The data were produced by immunoSEQ multiplex PCR, yet TCRdb's version contains in-frame clones alone and is incomplete. The table lists around 150,000 clones, 60% to 85% of them singletons, with approximately 3% in the top ten. The sample comprised PBMCs. This clonotype was sampled from a woman aged 40 to 50 in good health and CMV-seronegative. The chain joins TRBV7-2 to TRBJ2-5; D not certain. The CDR3 is CASSLVAMETQYF. Here the CDR3 DNA reads TGTGCCAGCAGCTTAGTGGCAATGGAGACCCAGTACTTC.